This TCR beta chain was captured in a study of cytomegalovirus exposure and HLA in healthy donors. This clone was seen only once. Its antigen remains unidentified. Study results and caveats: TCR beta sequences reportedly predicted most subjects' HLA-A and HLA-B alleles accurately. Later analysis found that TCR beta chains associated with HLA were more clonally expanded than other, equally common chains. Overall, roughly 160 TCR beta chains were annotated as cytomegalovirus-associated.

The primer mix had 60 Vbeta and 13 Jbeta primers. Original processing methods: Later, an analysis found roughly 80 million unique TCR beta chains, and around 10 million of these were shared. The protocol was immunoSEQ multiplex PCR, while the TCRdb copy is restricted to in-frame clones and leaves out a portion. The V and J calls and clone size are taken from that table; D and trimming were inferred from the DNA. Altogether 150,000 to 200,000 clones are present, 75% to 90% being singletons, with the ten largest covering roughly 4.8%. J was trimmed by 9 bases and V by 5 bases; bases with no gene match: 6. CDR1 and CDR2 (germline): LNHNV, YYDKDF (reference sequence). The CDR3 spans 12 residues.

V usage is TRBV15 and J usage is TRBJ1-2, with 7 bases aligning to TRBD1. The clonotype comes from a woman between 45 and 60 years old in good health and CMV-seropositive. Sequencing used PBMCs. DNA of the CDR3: TGTGCCACCAGCTGGAGGACAGGAAGCTACACCTTC. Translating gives CATSWRTGSYTF.